The source of this T cell receptor beta chain is a study of T cell responses to AZD1222 COVID-19 vaccine. About the research overall: Second doses at about 4 or about 12 weeks were pooled.

The CDR3 spans 16 residues. Germline V gene lookup returns CDR1 SNHLY and CDR2 FYNNEI. Trimming shortened V by 7 bases and J by 0 bases, and 16 bases separated the two germline ends. A word on this clone: Its target is unknown.

The method was immunoSEQ multiplex PCR; TCRdb's version includes in-frame clones alone and lacks a portion of them. Here the sample spans over 100,000 clones, roughly nine tenths being singletons. General study results and limits: With two AZD1222 doses given, Spike-specific TCR breadth and depth both rose.

The V gene is TRBV2, the J gene TRBJ2-1; either TRBD1 or TRBD2 may fit D (5 bases each). The clonotype comes from an adult in good health. The source material was peripheral blood, sampled on day 0 of AZD1222 vaccination. This chain's CDR3 is CASTFEGSSSYNEQFF. The CDR3 region has the DNA TGTGCCAGCACTTTCGAGGGGTCGAGCTCCTACAATGAGCAGTTCTTC.